This T cell receptor beta chain was observed in a study of cytomegalovirus exposure and HLA in healthy donors. For this clone: Its target is unknown.

The germline V gene has CDR1 MGHRA and CDR2 YSYEKL. The V gene lost 4 bases and the J gene lost 9 bases, with 13 bases spanning the gap. The CDR3 extends over 13 amino acids. Findings of the study overall: For most TCR beta V segments, an earlier analysis put the productive rate at about 90% or about 30% of the time. Researchers reported in a later analysis that common viral pathogens appeared linked to several top clusters.

The PCR employed 60 Vbeta primers together with 13 Jbeta primers. The data were produced by immunoSEQ multiplex PCR, yet TCRdb's version contains in-frame clones alone and is incomplete. The data contain about 130,000 clones, around three quarters of them singletons. This receptor was taken from a male donor in good health and CMV-seronegative. This chain links TRBV4-1 with TRBJ2-1; D unresolved. Sequenced sample: PBMCs. In nucleotides, the CDR3 is TGCGCCAGCAGCCCTTACTTGCAGGCTGAGCAGTTCTTC. Residues: CASSPYLQAEQFF.